These 2 T cell receptor beta chains came from one sample sequenced in a study of CD8 T cells in ankylosing spondylitis. TCRdb re-called the 5' RACE reads with MiXCR, one entry per CDR3 protein. The sample holds around 250,000 distinct CDR3 sequences, approximately 11% seen once. Sequenced input: blood, either unsorted or a sorted T cell fraction (not recorded which). The receptors were gathered from a male donor with ankylosing spondylitis or in good health (not recorded which).

The V call is TRBV11-3, the J call TRBJ2-1, with no clear D. Germline V CDR1 and CDR2: SGHNT, YENEEA. The CDR3 runs to 15 residues. Trimming stripped 3 bases from V and 9 bases from J, with 18 bases between. This CDR3 is CASSFGPGTTGEQFF. CDR3 nucleotides: TGTGCCAGCAGCTTCGGACCGGGTACAACTGGTGAGCAGTTCTTC. Complete variable domain (other parts from reference TRBV11-3 and TRBJ2-1): EAGVVQSPRYKIIEKKQPVAFWCNPISGHNTLYWYLQNLGQGPELLIRYENEEAVDDSQLPKDRFSAERLKGVDSTLKIQPAELGDSAVYLCASSFGPGTTGEQFFGPGTRLTVL.

This clonotype was detected many times. J is TRBJ2-3 and V is TRBV6-1; possibly TRBD1 for D (6 bases). This CDR3 is 15 amino acids long. Germline CDR1 MNHNS, CDR2 SASEGT. Trimming shortened V by 6 bases and J by 0 bases, and 13 bases separated the two germline ends. This CDR3 reads CASSEPDRSTDTQYF. The CDR3 DNA follows: TGTGCCAGCAGCGAACCCGACAGGAGCACAGATACGCAGTATTTT.